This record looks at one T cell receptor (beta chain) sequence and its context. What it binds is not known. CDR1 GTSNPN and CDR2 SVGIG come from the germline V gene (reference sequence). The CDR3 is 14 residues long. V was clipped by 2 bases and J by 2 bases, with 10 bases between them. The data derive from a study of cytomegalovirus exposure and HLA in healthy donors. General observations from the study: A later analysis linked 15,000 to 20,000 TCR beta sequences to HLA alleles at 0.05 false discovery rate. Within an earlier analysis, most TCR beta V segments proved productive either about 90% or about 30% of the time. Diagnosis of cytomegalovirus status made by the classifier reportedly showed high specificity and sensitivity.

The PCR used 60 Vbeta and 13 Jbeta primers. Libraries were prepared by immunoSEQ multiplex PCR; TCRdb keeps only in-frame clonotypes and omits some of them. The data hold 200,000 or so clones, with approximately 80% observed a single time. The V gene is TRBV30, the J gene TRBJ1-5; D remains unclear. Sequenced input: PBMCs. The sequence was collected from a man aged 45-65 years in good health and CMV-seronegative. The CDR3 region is CAWSMTWGNQPQHF. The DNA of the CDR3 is TGTGCCTGGAGTATGACATGGGGCAATCAGCCCCAGCATTTT.